This entry is about one T cell receptor (beta chain). Its antigen is not identified. The study sequenced cultured CD4+ T cell DNA using the Oncomine TCR Beta short-read assay. Using its own MiXCR run on the PCR reads, TCRdb lists one record per CDR3 protein. This table has over 10,000 distinct CDR3 sequences, around three fifths appearing once. This entry belongs to a study of vaccination and CD4 T cells after COVID-19. About the study: The BNT162b2 or mRNA-1273 vaccine was given to participants in two doses.

The treatment was: approximately nine-day PBMC culture with coronavirus spike peptide pools or control peptides (ViraFEST assay). Sequencing was performed on CD4+ T cells from blood, cultured in vitro. The TCR sequence derives from a human donor who had recovered from COVID-19.

CDR3 nucleotides: TGTGCCAGCACCAAAGGGACCAACACTGAAGCTTTCTTT. This gives the protein CASTKGTNTEAFF. The chain couples TRBV6-1 to TRBJ1-1; maybe TRBD1 (5 bases). Deletions cut 7 bases from V and 2 bases from J, with 11 bases between. In germline, CDR1 is MNHNS, CDR2 SASEGT. This CDR3 contains 13 residues.